The T cell receptor beta chain under discussion was sequenced for a study of blood T cell repertoires in COVID-19. Study in general: Collection of acute and convalescent COVID-19 samples took place in the United States, Italy and Spain.

The CDR3 contains 14 residues. Germline CDR1 and CDR2: SQVTM and ANQGSEA. Trimming removed 1 base from V and 6 bases from J; junction bases left unmatched: 5. Study processing details: For nucleated cells, counts were estimated from reference gene primer amplification. TCRdb's copy holds only in-frame clones and misses some; the assay was immunoSEQ multiplex PCR. D and trimming come from the DNA, and the V and J calls and clone size come from that table. The sample yields about 210,000 clones, around 90% seen once. This clone was counted a single time. This sequence joins TRBV29-1 and TRBJ2-7; 11 bases fit TRBD2. The TCR comes from a man aged 18 to 29 with active or convalescent COVID-19. Sequences were obtained from peripheral blood. CDR3: CSVEGPLAGGEQYF. In DNA form, the CDR3 reads TGCAGCGTTGAAGGGCCCCTAGCGGGGGGCGAGCAGTACTTC.